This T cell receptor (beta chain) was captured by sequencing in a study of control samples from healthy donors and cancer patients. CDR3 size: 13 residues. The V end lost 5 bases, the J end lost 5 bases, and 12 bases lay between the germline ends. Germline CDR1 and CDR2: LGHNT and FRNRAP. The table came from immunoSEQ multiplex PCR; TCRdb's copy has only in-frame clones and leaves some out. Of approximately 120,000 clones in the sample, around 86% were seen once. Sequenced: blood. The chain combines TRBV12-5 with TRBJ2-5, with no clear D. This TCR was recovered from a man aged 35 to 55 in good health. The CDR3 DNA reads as TGTGCTAGTGGTCTAAAGACATGGGAGACCCAGTACTTC. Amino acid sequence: CASGLKTWETQYF.